Presented here are 21 T cell receptor beta chains from one specimen sequenced in a study of cytomegalovirus exposure and HLA in healthy donors. TCRdb's copy holds only in-frame clones and misses some; the assay was immunoSEQ multiplex PCR. Seen here are 150,000 to 200,000 clones, 84% observed once, and the top ten hold 9.5% to 13%. The sample taken for sequencing was PBMCs. The origin of the receptors is a man aged 25 to 40 in good health and CMV-seropositive.

The chain combines TRBV5-1 with TRBJ2-7; 11 bases map to TRBD1. Germline CDR1 reads SGHRS; CDR2 reads YFSETQ. J gave up 6 bases and V 2 bases, and 1 base lay outside the gene matches. The CDR3 contains 13 residues. The CDR3 protein is CASSFGTGGEQYF. The CDR3 DNA is TGCGCCAGCAGCTTTGGGACAGGGGGCGAGCAGTACTTC.

As for this clone: A read error may account for a junction end that differs from germline. This chain uses TRBV5-1 with TRBJ2-5, with 9 nucleotides matching TRBD2. The germline CDR1 and CDR2 sequences are SGHRS and YFSETQ. The CDR3 covers 15 residues. CDR3 sequence (DNA): TGCGCCAGCAGCTTGGGGCGGGGGGGACCAGAGTCCCAGTACTTC. It translates to CASSLGRGGPESQYF.

The chain combines TRBV7-3 with TRBJ2-1; perhaps TRBD1 as D (6 bases). Trimming removed 4 bases from V and 3 bases from J, with 25 bases in between. Looked up from germline, CDR1 is SGHTA and CDR2 is FQGTGA. The CDR3 loop spans 19 amino acids. CDR3 coding DNA: TGTGCCAGCAGCTCCCCAGCTGGGGGCCCCAATACTTACTACAATGAGCAGTTCTTC. Amino acids: CASSSPAGGPNTYYNEQFF.

This clone was detected only a few times. This specimen includes other DNA sequences encoding the same CDR3. The J gene is TRBJ2-5, the V gene TRBV5-5, with TRBD2 identical over 12 bases. CDR1 is SGHKS and CDR2 is YYEKEE in the germline V gene (reference sequence). The length of the CDR3 is 16 residues. V dropped 0 bases and J dropped 4; count of bases not matched to a gene: 4. The CDR3 sequence is CASSLELAGGRETQYF. In nucleotides, the CDR3 is TGTGCCAGCAGCTTGGAGCTAGCGGGGGGGAGAGAGACCCAGTACTTC.

This clone was detected only once. V usage is TRBV9 and J usage is TRBJ2-3; D is unresolved. Germline CDR1 and CDR2: SGDLS and YYNGEE. V lost 6 bases to trimming and J lost 2 bases, with 22 bases between them. The CDR3 sequence is 17 residues long. Here the CDR3 DNA reads TGTGCCAGCAACTTAATCCCTGAGACAACAATCACAGATACGCAGTATTTT. Its protein product is CASNLIPETTITDTQYF.

The genes are TRBV28 and TRBJ2-7; TRBD2 agrees at 7 bases. The V gene's germline CDR1 is MDHEN and CDR2 SYDVKM. The CDR3 runs 14 residues. The V and J ends lost 7 bases and 5 bases, in that order; junction bases with no gene match: 11. The CDR3 here is CASTPRGGFNEQYF. The CDR3 DNA reads TGTGCCAGCACCCCCCGGGGAGGGTTTAACGAGCAGTACTTC.

The V call is TRBV5-4, the J call TRBJ1-2; 8 nucleotides agree with TRBD1. With 3 bases clipped from V and 2 bases from J, the junction kept 6 bases outside the gene matches. In germline, CDR1 is SGHNT, CDR2 YYREEE (reference sequence). The CDR3 has 15 residues. The CDR3, as DNA: TGTGCCAGCAGCTCCGGGACAGGATTCAACTATGGCTACACCTTC. Amino acid sequence: CASSSGTGFNYGYTF.

The chain couples TRBV28 to TRBJ1-2; 8 bases fit TRBD1. Unmatched junction bases numbered 6, after V lost 6 bases and J lost 3 bases. CDR1 is MDHEN, CDR2 SYDVKM, per germline. CDR3 length: 14 residues. In DNA form, the CDR3 reads TGTGCCAGCAGGCGAACAGGGGGTGACTATGGCTACACCTTC. Translation gives CASRRTGGDYGYTF.

The chain joins TRBV6-5 to TRBJ1-2; 7 bases align to TRBD1. This CDR3 has 12 amino acids. Germline V lookup: CDR1 MNHEY, CDR2 SVGAGI. V lost 7 bases, J lost 5 bases, and 4 bases stayed unmatched. The CDR3 DNA sequence: TGTGCCAGCACCCAGACAGGGTATGGCTACACCTTC. This sequence encodes CASTQTGYGYTF.

This clone has ten or more counts. The chain links TRBV7-2 to TRBJ1-4, with unresolved D. The CDR3 sequence is 14 residues long. V dropped 4 bases and J dropped 7 bases, with 13 bases sitting between them. Germline values: CDR1 SGHTA, CDR2 FQGNSA. CDR3 coding DNA: TGTGCCAGCAGCTCCTTGGGGAGTGGTGAAAAACTGTTTTTT. This sequence encodes CASSSLGSGEKLFF.

The chain links TRBV27 to TRBJ2-7, with TRBD1 identical over 8 bases. Germline CDR1 reads MNHEY; CDR2 reads SMNVEV (reference sequence). The CDR3 contains 15 residues. Trimming cost V 7 bases and J 5 bases; bases outside gene matches: 13. The CDR3 reads CASTSTDRGFHEQYF. DNA for the CDR3: TGTGCCAGCACCTCAACAGACAGGGGATTTCACGAGCAGTACTTC.

This clone has only a few counts. The gene calls are TRBV4-3 and TRBJ1-2; 8 nucleotides match TRBD1. This CDR3 region has 13 residues. With 0 bases clipped from V and 8 bases from J, the junction kept 2 bases outside the gene matches. Germline CDR1 LGHNA, CDR2 YSLEER. CDR3: CASSQEDRVGYTF. CDR3 in DNA: TGCGCCAGCAGCCAAGAGGACAGGGTCGGCTACACCTTC.

The V gene is TRBV4-3, the J gene TRBJ1-5; D remains unclear. Trimming pared 0 bases from V and 6 bases from J, leaving 12 bases between. This CDR3 has 15 residues. Germline assignment: CDR1 LGHNA and CDR2 YSLEER. The CDR3 here is CASSQEADTFQPQHF. CDR3 sequence (DNA): TGCGCCAGCAGCCAAGAGGCGGATACCTTTCAGCCCCAGCATTTT.

This clone was seen a few times. The J gene is TRBJ2-7, the V gene TRBV7-2; TRBD1 aligns across 10 bases. The V and J ends lost 2 bases and 4 bases, in that order; junction bases with no gene match: 5. This CDR3 has 15 amino acids. Per germline, CDR1 SGHTA and CDR2 FQGNSA. In DNA, the CDR3 is TGTGCCAGCAGCTTAACCGGGACAGGGGCGTACGAGCAGTACTTC. This gives the protein CASSLTGTGAYEQYF.

This chain links TRBV10-3 with TRBJ1-2; D is possibly TRBD1 (6 bases). This CDR3 is 15 amino acids long. The germline gives CDR1 ENHRY, CDR2 SYGVKD. V was shortened by 1 base and J by 4 bases, with 13 bases between the two germline ends. CDR3 DNA: TGTGCCATCAGTGAGTTTGACAGGAATACCTATGGCTACACCTTC. Translation: CAISEFDRNTYGYTF.

This rearrangement joins TRBV5-1 to TRBJ2-3, with D possibly TRBD2 on 5 matching bases. The CDR3 runs 13 residues. The germline V gene has CDR1 SGHRS and CDR2 YFSETQ. V was pared by 4 bases and J by 8 bases, with 14 bases between. CDR3 coding DNA: TGCGCCAGCAGCCCGGCGGCTGCGGGTACGCAGTATTTT. The encoded protein is CASSPAAAGTQYF.

The rearrangement links TRBV5-1 to TRBJ2-5, with a possible D match to TRBD1 (5 bases). The CDR3 is 13 residues long. Germline V CDR1 and CDR2: SGHRS, YFSETQ. V shed 1 base and J shed 5 bases, with 9 bases lying between them. The chain's CDR3 is CASSLWGEETQYF. CDR3 nucleotides: TGCGCCAGCAGCTTGTGGGGCGAGGAGACCCAGTACTTC.

The chain has TRBV7-2 and TRBJ2-1, with D perhaps TRBD2 (5 bases). CDR3 length: 13 residues. CDR1 is SGHTA and CDR2 is FQGNSA in the germline V gene. V lost 5 bases and J 5 bases, leaving 10 bases between the germline ends. In DNA form, the CDR3 reads TGTGCCAGCAGCCCACTAGAAAACAATGAGCAGTTCTTC. Translation: CASSPLENNEQFF.

The chain recombines TRBV5-6 with TRBJ1-2; D uncertain. This CDR3 has 17 residues. Germline V gene data show CDR1 as SGHDT and CDR2 as YYEEEE. The germline V and J ends were trimmed by 1 base and 1 base, with 17 bases remaining between them. CDR3 nucleotide sequence: TGTGCCAGCAGCTTGTTTCCCCCGGGAGGGAATAACTATGGCTACACCTTC. Translation gives CASSLFPPGGNNYGYTF.

The V call is TRBV4-1, the J call TRBJ2-1; a weak D match, TRBD2 (5 bases). The CDR3 covers 15 residues. Trimming removed 4 bases from V and 7 bases from J, with 17 bases in between. Germline CDR1 is MGHRA and CDR2 is YSYEKL. This chain's CDR3 is CASSPLRLIGNEQFF. The CDR3, as DNA: TGCGCCAGCAGCCCTCTGAGACTAATTGGGAATGAGCAGTTCTTC.

The sample holds one count of this clone. The rearrangement joins TRBV19 to TRBJ2-3; 8 nucleotides agree with TRBD2. CDR1 is LNHDA, CDR2 SQIVND, per germline (reference sequence). V dropped 5 bases and J dropped 2; count of bases not matched to a gene: 6. There are 15 residues in the CDR3. The CDR3 DNA follows: TGTGCCAGTAGTCCCCGGACTAGCCCCACAGATACGCAGTATTTT. Amino acids: CASSPRTSPTDTQYF. Supplemented by reference TRBV19 and TRBJ2-3, the full variable domain reads DGGITQSPKYLFRKEGQNVTLSCEQNLNHDAMYWYRQDPGQGLRLIYYSQIVNDFQKGDIAEGYSVSREKKESFPLTVTSAQKNPTAFYLCASSPRTSPTDTQYFGPGTRLTVL.